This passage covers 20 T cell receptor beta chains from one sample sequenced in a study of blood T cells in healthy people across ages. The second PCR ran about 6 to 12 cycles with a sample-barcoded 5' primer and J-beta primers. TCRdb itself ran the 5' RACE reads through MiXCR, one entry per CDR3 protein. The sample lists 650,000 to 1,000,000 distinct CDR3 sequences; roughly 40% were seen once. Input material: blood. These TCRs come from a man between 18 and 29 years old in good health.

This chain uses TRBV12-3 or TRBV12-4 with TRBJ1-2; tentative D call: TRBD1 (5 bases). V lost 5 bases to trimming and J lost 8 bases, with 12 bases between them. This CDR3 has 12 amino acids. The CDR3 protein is CASSQTQGGYTF. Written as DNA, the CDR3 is TGTGCCAGCAGTCAGACCCAGGGAGGCTACACCTTC.

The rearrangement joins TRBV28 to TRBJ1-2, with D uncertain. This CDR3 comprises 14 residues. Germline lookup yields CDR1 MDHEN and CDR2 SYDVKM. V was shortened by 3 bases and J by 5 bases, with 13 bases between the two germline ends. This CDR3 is CASSLEERFYGYTF. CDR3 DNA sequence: TGTGCCAGCAGTTTGGAAGAACGGTTTTATGGCTACACCTTC.

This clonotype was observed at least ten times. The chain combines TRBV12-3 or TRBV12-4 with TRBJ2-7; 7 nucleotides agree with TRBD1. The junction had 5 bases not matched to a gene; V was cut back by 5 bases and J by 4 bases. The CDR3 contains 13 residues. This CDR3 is CASSVRQGYEQYF. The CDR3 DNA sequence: TGTGCCAGCAGTGTCCGACAGGGATACGAGCAGTACTTC.

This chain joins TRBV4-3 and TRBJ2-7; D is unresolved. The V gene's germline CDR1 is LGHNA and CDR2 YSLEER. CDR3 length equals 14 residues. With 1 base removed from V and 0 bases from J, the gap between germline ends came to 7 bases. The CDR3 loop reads CASSQGSASYEQYF. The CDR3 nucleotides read TGCGCCAGCAGCCAAGGTTCGGCCTCCTACGAGCAGTACTTC.

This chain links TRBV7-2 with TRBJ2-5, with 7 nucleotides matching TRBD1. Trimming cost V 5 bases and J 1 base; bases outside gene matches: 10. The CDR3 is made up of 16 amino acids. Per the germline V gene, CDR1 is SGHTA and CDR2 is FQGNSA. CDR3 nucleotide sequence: TGTGCCAGCAGCGTAGGAGACAGGGAGTGCCAAGAGACCCAGTACTTC. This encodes CASSVGDRECQETQYF.

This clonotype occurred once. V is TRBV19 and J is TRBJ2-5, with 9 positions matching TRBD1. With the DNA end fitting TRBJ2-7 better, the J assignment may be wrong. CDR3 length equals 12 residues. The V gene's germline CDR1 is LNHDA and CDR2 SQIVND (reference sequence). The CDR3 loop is CASGTGRYEQYF. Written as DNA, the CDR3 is TGTGCCAGCGGGACAGGGCGATACGAGCAGTACTTC.

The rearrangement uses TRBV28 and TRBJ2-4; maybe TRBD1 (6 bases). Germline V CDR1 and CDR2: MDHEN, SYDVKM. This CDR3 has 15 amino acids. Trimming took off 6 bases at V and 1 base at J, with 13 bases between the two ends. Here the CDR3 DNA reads TGTGCCAGCAGCCACAGGGTATCGGCCAAAAACATTCAGTACTTC. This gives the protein CASSHRVSAKNIQYF.

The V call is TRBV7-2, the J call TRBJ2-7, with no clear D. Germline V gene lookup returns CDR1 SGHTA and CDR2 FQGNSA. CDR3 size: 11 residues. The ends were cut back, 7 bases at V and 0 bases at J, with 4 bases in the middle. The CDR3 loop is CASKGSYEQYF. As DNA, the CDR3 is TGTGCCAGCAAGGGCTCCTACGAGCAGTACTTC.

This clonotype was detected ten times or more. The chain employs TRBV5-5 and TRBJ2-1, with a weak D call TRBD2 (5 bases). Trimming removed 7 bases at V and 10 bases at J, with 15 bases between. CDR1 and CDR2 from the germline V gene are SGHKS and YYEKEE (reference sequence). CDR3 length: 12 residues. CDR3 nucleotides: TGTGCCAGCTCCCCCGGGGTGGGGGAGCAGTTCTTC. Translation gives CASSPGVGEQFF.

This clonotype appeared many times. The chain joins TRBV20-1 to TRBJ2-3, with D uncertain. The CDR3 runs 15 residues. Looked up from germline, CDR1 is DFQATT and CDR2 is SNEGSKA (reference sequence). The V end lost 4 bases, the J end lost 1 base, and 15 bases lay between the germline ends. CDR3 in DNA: TGCAGTGCTAACCCCTGGGTCCGCGGCACAGATACGCAGTATTTT. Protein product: CSANPWVRGTDTQYF.

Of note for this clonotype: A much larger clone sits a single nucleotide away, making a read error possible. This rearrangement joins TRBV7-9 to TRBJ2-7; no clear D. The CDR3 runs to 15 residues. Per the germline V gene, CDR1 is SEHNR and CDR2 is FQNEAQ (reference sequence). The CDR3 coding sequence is TGTGCCGGCAGCCGCGACCGTAGTAGCTCCTACGAGCAGTACTTC. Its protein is CAGSRDRSSSYEQYF.

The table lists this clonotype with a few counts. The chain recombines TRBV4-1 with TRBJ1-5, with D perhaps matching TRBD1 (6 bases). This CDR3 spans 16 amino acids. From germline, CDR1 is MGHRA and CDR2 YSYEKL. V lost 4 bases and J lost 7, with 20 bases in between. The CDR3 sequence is CASSPSPRGLGQPQHF. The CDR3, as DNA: TGCGCCAGCAGCCCCTCCCCCAGGGGTCTAGGGCAGCCCCAGCATTTT.

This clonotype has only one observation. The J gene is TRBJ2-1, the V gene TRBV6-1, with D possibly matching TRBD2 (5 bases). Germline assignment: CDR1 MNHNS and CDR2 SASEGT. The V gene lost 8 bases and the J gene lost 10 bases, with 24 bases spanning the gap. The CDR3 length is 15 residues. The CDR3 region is CASPPRRGTSYEQFF. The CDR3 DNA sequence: TGTGCCAGCCCCCCGCGACGGGGTACCTCCTACGAGCAGTTCTTC.

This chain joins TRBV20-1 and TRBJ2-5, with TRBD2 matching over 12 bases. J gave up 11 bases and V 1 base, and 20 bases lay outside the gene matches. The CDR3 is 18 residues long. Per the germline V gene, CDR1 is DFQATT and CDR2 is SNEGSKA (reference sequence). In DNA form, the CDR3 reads TGCAGTGCTAGAGGGTGGGCGGCTAGCGGGGGGGGCCACAATGAGCAGTACTTC. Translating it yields CSARGWAASGGGHNEQYF.

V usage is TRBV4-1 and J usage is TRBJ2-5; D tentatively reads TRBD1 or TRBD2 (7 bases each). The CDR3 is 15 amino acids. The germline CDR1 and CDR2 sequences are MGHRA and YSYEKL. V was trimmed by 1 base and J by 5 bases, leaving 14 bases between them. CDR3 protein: CASSQVGGGFETQYF. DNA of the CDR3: TGCGCCAGCAGCCAAGTGGGAGGGGGCTTTGAGACCCAGTACTTC.

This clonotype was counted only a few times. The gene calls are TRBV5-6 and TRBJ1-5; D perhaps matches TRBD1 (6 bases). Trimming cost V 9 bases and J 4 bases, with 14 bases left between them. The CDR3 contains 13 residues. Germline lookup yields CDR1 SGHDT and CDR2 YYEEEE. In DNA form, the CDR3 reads TGTGCCAAAGACAGGTCGGGGAATCAGCCCCAGCATTTT. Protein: CAKDRSGNQPQHF.

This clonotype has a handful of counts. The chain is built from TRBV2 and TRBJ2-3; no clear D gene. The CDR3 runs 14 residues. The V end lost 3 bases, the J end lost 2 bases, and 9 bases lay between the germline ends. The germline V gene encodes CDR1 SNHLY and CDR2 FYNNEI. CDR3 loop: CASSDTTFTDTQYF. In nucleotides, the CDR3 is TGTGCCAGCAGTGATACAACTTTCACAGATACGCAGTATTTT.

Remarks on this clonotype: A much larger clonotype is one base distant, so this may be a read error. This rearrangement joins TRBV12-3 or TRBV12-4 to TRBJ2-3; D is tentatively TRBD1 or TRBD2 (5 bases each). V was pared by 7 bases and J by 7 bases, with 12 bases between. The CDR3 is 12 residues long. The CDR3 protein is CASTAGANTQYF. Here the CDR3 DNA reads TGTGCCAGCACCGCCGGGGCCAATACGCAGTATTTT.

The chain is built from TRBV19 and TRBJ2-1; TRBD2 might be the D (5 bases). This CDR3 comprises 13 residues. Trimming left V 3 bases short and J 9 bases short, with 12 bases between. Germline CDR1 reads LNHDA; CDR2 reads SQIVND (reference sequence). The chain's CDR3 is CASSMGWESEQFF. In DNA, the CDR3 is TGTGCCAGTAGTATGGGCTGGGAGTCTGAGCAGTTCTTC.

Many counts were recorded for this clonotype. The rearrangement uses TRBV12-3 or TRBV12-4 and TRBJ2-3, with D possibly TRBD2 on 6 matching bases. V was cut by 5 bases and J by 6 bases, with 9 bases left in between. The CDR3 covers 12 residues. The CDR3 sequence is CASSRLVDTQYF. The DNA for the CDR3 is TGTGCCAGCAGTAGACTAGTTGATACGCAGTATTTT.